This TCR beta chain was sequenced in a study of shared clonotypes between healthy human individuals (dated by TCRdb to 2020 to 2022). For the study in its entirety: The cohort comprised a couple of women and three men aged 18 to 49 years. Different laboratories and diverse techniques were used to prepare libraries and sequence TCR repertoires, to increase sequencing depth and limit assay-specific biases. For each donor, three plates each were used for CD4 naive and CD4 memory, two plates were used for CD8 naive, and one plate was used for CD8 memory. The study deeply sequenced blood TCR repertoires of about 5 healthy adults to estimate repertoire size and the extent of clonotype sharing between individuals. Each donor's leukapheresis produced roughly between roughly 0.85 and 10 billion PBMCs.

TCR CDR3 regions were amplified from genomic DNA by multiplex PCR using the deep immunoSEQ assay. Extracted genomic DNA from each cell subset was spread evenly across all wells of several immunoSEQ 96-well plates, with each plate serving as a replicate. For sorted subsets, 150 to 200 ng genomic DNA, equal to some 30,000 T cell genomes, was loaded into each replicate PCR. Purified libraries were measured with a Qubit 3.0 fluorometer, size-checked on a Bioanalyzer 2100, and measured again with the KAPA Library Quantification kit. A separate single-read 150-cycle Illumina NextSeq 550 flow cell was used to sequence each immunoSEQ 96-well plate. The authors' pipeline ran thus. Because the immunoSEQ output held only junctional sequences and lacked quality scores, the filtering could not match the filtering applied to full-length reads. Sequences were annotated with PyIR, a Python wrapper for IgBLAST v1.9, using IMGT germline references to assign V/J genes and CDR3. Reads with weak V/J assignments (E-value above 1e-6), missing CDR3, stop codons, out-of-frame junctions, or ambiguous translated residues were removed. V3J clonotypes were defined as sequences sharing the same inferred V gene, J gene, and CDR3 amino acid sequence. The percentage overlap between two repertoires was calculated by dividing the number of shared unique clonotypes by the size of the smaller repertoire. RTK rarefaction, the Chao1 estimator, and Recon v2.1 estimates of unobserved clonotypes were used to assess repertoire richness. Generation probabilities were computed with OLGA for all TCRbeta clonotypes obtained by the gDNA method from four donors. TCRdb holds this immuneACCESS table with in-frame rearrangements only. Some clones are missing; in checked studies, unresolved V genes explain under half, and the rest has no known cause. The DNA gave D and trimming, while V, J and clone size come from that table. For this sample the table gives about 2.3 million clones, of which around 90% were detected only once. In total, the top ten clones hold more than 0.35% of the sample.

This clone has only one observation. Its binding antigen is unknown. No quality values exist for individual bases; no much larger clone is one base distant. Donors were healthy HIV-negative adults with no recently reported acute infections or vaccinations. Every donor was a Caucasian adult living in Nashville, Tennessee, USA. Magnetic negative selection was used to enrich CD4+ T cells, after which naive cells were positively selected on CD45RA and the negative fraction became the memory subset. Blood was obtained by leukapheresis, after which PBMCs were separated by Ficoll-Histopaque density gradient centrifugation and cryopreserved in liquid nitrogen vapor phase. Analytical flow cytometry was used to check the purity and quantity of each magnetically sorted T cell population. From each sorted fraction, genomic DNA was isolated and quantified by UV absorbance on a Nanodrop 2000c. What the research found in general, with its limitations: Higher generation probabilities were observed for clonotypes shared by all four sorted-subset donors than for non-shared clonotypes. Because the study included only a small number of donors, the genetic and exposure-history diversity represented was limited. Sampling was restricted to blood, and TCR repertoires in tissue are likely to differ from TCR repertoires in blood. Even with the large sequencing depth, rarefaction of the sorted-subset datasets indicated that sequencing was incomplete. Across a handful of donors, approximately 4.9% of naive CD4, more than 3% of naive CD8, 2.3% of memory CD4, and roughly 0.4% of memory CD8 clonotypes were shared. Estimated clonotype richness was generally larger for naive than for memory subsets. Pairwise subsampling led to the expectation that sequencing depth would affect the degree of clonotype sharing among donors.

Sequencing was performed on naive CD4+ T cells from PBMCs. Per the publication, the cell subset or site label means: CD45RA+ positively selected. This sequence originates from a man aged 18-30 years in good health. Some clones in this sample may be carry-over from other donors' samples.

The bases are TGTGCCACCAGCAGAGATCTAGGGGTCGGGGAGACCCAGTACTTC. Translated, it gives CATSRDLGVGETQYF. Rearrangement joined TRBV15 to TRBJ2-5, with TRBD1 perhaps the D gene, on 5 matching bases. The germline V gene (reference sequence) sets CDR1 to LNHNV and CDR2 to YYDKDF. The CDR3 numbers 15 residues from cysteine through phenylalanine. The entry retains the CDR3 DNA only, 45 bases that are in frame from base 1. Trimming takes 0 bases from V and 5 bases from J, and the germline ends sit 13 bases apart.